Described below is a single T cell receptor beta chain sequence and its context. Its cognate antigen has yet to be identified. Base qualities are not at hand, and no much larger clone is one base apart. TCRbeta CDR3 regions were amplified from genomic DNA by means of the immunoSEQ Assay, a bias-controlled multiplex PCR. The paper's data handling went like this. The number of nucleated cells in each sample was estimated by amplification of reference gene primers within the assay. To quantify the absolute abundance of each unique TCRbeta CDR3 rearrangement, sequence reads were collapsed and filtered. For each sample, productive Simpson clonality was calculated as the square root of Simpson's diversity index across productive rearrangements. Imported from immuneACCESS, the table was reduced by TCRdb to in-frame sequences with V and J called. These copies leave out some clones; in studies compared against another copy, an unresolved V gene accounts for under half, and the cause of the remainder is not known. D and trimming come from the DNA, and the V and J calls and clone size come from that table. Present in this sample are under 200,000 clones, approximately 86% of which were seen just once. Around 0.5% of the sample belongs to the ten largest clones.

The data belong to a study of blood T cell repertoires in COVID-19 (dated by TCRdb to 2018 to 2021). Concerning the study at large: Samples from collaborators originated in the United States, Italy and Spain and spanned both the acute and convalescent phases of COVID-19. The prospective study material was composed of cDNA or gDNA derived from T cells, B-cell-depleted T cells, or PBMCs. The dataset comprised deeply sampled blood TCRbeta repertoires from subjects exposed to, actively infected with, or recovered from COVID-19. The repertoires were released in a freely available public database intended as a resource for research on the immune response to SARS-CoV-2. Samples came from the ongoing ImmuneRACE study (first 160 participants) plus 1,254 subjects from 6 global collaborators. Sample metadata almost always included a de-identified subject ID, COVID-19 status, age in years and sex. Where HLA class I and class II types were available, the types were taken from metadata supplied by the sample provider, not from assay-based typing.

Overall study outcomes, separate from this receptor: The amount of clinical and demographic metadata varied by source and participant and was provided uncurated.

One collaborating source in Seattle enrolled patients while the patients were actively infected and followed the patients over time throughout the course of disease. Each collaborating institution followed its own protocols to collect whole blood in K2EDTA tubes. For TCRbeta analysis, collaborator samples were shipped as frozen whole blood, as isolated PBMCs, or as DNA extracted from either sample type. V drops 6 bases and J drops 7 bases, leaving 9 bases in between. Taken from cysteine to phenylalanine, the CDR3 has 11 residues. The retained sequence is limited to the CDR3, 33 bases, with the frame set at the first base. CDR1 and CDR2, looked up from the germline V gene, are MNHEY and SVGAGI.

What was sequenced was peripheral blood. The TCR comes from a man aged 55 to 70 with COVID-19, enrolled during active disease. In this chain, TRBV6-5 is recombined with TRBJ1-1; the D gene assignment is ambiguous. The sequence in DNA is TGTGCCAGCAGAGCCGCAGGTGAAGCTTTCTTT. Its translation is CASRAAGEAFF.